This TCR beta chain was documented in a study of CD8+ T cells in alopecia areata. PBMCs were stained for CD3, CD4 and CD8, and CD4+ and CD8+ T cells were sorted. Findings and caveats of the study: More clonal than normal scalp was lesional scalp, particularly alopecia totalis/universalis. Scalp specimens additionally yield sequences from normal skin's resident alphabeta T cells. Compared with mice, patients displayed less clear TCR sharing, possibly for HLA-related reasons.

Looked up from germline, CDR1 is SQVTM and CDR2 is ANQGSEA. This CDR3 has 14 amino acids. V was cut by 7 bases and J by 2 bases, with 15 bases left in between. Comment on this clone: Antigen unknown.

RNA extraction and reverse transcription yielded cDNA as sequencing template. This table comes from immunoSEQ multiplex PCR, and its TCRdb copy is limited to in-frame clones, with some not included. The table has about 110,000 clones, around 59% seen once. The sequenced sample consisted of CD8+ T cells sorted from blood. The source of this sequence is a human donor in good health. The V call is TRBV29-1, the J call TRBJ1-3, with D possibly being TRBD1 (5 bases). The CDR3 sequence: CSAAGGTAGNTIYF. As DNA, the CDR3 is TGCAGCGCCGCCGGGGGGACTGCTGGAAACACCATATATTTT.